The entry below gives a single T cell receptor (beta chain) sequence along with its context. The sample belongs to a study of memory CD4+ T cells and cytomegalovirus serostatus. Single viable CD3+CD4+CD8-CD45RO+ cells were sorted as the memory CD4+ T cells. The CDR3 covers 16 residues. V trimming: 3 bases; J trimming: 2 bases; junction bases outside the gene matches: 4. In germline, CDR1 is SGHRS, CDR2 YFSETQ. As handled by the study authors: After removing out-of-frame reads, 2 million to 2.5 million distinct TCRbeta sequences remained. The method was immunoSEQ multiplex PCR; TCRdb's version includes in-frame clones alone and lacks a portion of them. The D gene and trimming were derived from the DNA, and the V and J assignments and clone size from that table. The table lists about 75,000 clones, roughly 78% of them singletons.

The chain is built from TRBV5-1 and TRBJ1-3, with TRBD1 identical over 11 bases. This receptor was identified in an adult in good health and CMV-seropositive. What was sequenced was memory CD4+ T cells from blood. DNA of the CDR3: TGCGCCAGCAGCTCCGGGACAGGGGGAACTGGAAACACCATATATTTT. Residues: CASSSGTGGTGNTIYF. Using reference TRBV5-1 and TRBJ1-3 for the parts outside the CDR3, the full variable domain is KAGVTQTPRYLIKTRGQQVTLSCSPISGHRSVSWYQQTPGQGLQFLFEYFSETQRNKGNFPGRFSGRQFSNSRSEMNVSTLELGDSALYLCASSSGTGGTGNTIYFGEGSWLTVV.